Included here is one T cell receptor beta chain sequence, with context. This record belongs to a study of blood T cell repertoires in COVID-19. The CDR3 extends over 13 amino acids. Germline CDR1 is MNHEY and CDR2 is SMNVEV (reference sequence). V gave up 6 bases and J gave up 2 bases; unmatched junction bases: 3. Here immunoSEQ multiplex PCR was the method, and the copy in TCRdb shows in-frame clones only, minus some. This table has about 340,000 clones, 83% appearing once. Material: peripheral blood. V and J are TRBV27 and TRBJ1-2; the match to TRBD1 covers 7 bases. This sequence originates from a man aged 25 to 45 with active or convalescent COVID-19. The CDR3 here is CASRLDRNYGYTF. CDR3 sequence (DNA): TGTGCCAGCAGGCTGGACAGGAACTATGGCTACACCTTC.